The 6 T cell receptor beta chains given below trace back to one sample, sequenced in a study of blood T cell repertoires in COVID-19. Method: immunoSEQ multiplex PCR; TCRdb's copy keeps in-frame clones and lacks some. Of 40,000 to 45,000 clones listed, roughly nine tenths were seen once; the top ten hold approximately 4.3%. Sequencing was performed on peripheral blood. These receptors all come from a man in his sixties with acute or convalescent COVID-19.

CDR3 bases: TGCAGCGTATGGGACAGGGAGGATGGCTACACCTTC. This encodes CSVWDREDGYTF. This rearrangement joins TRBV29-1 to TRBJ1-2, with TRBD1 matching 9 bases. V was pared by 6 bases and J by 6 bases, with 5 bases of the junction left unmatched. The CDR3 covers 12 residues. Germline V gene data show CDR1 as SQVTM and CDR2 as ANQGSEA.

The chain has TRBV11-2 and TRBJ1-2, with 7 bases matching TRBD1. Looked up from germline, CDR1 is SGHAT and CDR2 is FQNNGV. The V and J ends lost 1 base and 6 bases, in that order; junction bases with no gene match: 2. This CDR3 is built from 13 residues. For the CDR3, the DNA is TGTGCCAGCAGCTTAGCACAGGGGAATGGCTACACCTTC. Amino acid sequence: CASSLAQGNGYTF.

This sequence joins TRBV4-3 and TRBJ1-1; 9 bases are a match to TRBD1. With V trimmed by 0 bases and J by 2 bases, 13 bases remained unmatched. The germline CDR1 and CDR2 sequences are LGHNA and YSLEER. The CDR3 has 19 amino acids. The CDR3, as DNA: TGCGCCAGCAGCCAAGATCGGGGGACGGGACAGGGACCCAACACTGAAGCTTTCTTT. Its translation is CASSQDRGTGQGPNTEAFF.

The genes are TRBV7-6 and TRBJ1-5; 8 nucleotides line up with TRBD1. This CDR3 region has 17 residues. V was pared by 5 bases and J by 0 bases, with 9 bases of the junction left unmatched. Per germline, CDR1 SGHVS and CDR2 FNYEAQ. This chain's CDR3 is CASSQGQGLVSNQPQHF. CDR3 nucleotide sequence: TGTGCCAGCAGCCAAGGACAGGGATTAGTTAGCAATCAGCCCCAGCATTTT.

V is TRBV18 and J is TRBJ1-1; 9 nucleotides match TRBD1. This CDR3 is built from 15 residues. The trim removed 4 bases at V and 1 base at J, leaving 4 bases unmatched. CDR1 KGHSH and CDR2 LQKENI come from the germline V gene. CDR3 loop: CASSREQGANTEAFF. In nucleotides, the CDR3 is TGTGCCAGCTCACGAGAACAGGGGGCGAACACTGAAGCTTTCTTT.

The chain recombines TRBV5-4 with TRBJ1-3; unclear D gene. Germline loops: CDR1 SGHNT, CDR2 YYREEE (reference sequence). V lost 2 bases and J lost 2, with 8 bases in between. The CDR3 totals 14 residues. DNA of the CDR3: TGTGCCAGCAGCTTTCGGACTGCTGGAAACACCATATATTTT. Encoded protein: CASSFRTAGNTIYF. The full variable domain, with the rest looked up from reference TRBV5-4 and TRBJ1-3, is ETGVTQSPTHLIKTRGQQVTLRCSSQSGHNTVSWYQQALGQGPQFIFQYYREEENGRGNFPPRFSGLQFPNYSSELNVNALELDDSALYLCASSFRTAGNTIYFGEGSWLTVV.